The source of this T cell receptor beta chain is a study of CD8 T cells in acute hepatitis C reinfection. Study-wide results and caveats: Follow-up repertoires were missing for chronically infected subjects. TRBV04 and TRBV06 were preferentially used in all groups, not explained by naive pool overrepresentation. No group differed significantly in the high NS3-1073 repertoire diversity.

Repertoires were generated with immunoSEQ multiplex PCR, while TCRdb's copy carries only in-frame clones and drops some. The repertoire consists of 30,000 to 40,000 clones, with roughly 89% occurring once and the leading ten covering 0.5% to 0.65%. The V gene lost 7 bases and the J gene lost 2 bases, with 13 bases spanning the gap. The germline V gene encodes CDR1 SQVTM and CDR2 ANQGSEA. CDR3 size: 13 residues. The time point is: naive CD8 control sorted from an acute-time-point sample. CD3, CD8 and CD45RO antibodies stained cells; a viability dye excluded dead cells. On this clone: The antigen remains unidentified.

Material for sequencing was naive CD8+ T cells from PBMCs. The rearrangement links TRBV29-1 to TRBJ2-3; possibly TRBD2 for D (6 bases). The clonotype originates from a man aged 25 to 40 with chronic hepatitis C. The chain's CDR3 is CSGRPGDTDTQYF. Written as DNA, the CDR3 is TGCAGCGGGAGGCCGGGGGACACAGATACGCAGTATTTT.